The clone carrying this TCR beta chain was counted only a few times. TCRdb re-derived calls from the RT-PCR reads in MiXCR, one entry per CDR3 protein. The repertoire holds around 710,000 distinct CDR3 sequences, with roughly 13% as singletons. This record belongs to a study of response to subunit inactivated influenza vaccine. The clonotype comes from a middle-aged man who received an inactivated influenza vaccine. Source: PBMCs from blood, taken 14 to 15 days before vaccination.

The CDR3 nucleotides read TGCAGCGTTGCCCGCGGACTAGCGAGTGAGCAGTTCTTC. Protein: CSVARGLASEQFF. This rearrangement joins TRBV29-1 to TRBJ2-1; 9 nucleotides line up with TRBD2. The CDR3 is 13 amino acids. Looked up from germline, CDR1 is SQVTM and CDR2 is ANQGSEA. V gave up 4 bases and J gave up 9 bases; unmatched junction bases: 7.